Listed below are T cell receptor beta chains from one sample, sequenced in a study of OX40 agonist ivuxolimab in advanced cancers. Assay: immunoSEQ multiplex PCR; the TCRdb copy retains only in-frame clones and omits some. The sample carries 25,000 to 30,000 clones, about four fifths recorded once. The source material was CD4+ or CD8+ T cells sorted from blood, sampled in a trial of the OX40 agonist ivuxolimab. The receptors derive from an adult with an advanced solid tumor such as melanoma, head and neck, liver or kidney cancer. Both conserved end residues are part of each CDR3. D genes are given only for firm matches. Clone size, where shown, is once, few, many, or a class for clones that have expanded.

j_call cdr3_length clone_size v_call d_call cdr3_aa cdr3_nt
TRBJ2-2 14 . TRBV15 . CATSSPVGAGELFF TGTGCCACCAGCTCCCCAGTGGGCGCCGGGGAGCTGTTTTTT
TRBJ1-3 16 . TRBV7-9 TRBD1 CASSLRTGGSGNTIYF TGTGCCAGCAGCTTACGGACAGGCGGCTCTGGAAACACCATATATTTT
TRBJ1-2 14 . TRBV5-5 . CASSLEGVDYGYTF TGTGCCAGCAGCTTGGAAGGCGTCGACTATGGCTACACCTTC
TRBJ1-2 13 once TRBV19 . CASRRGGNYGYTF TGTGCCAGTCGGAGGGGGGGTAACTATGGCTACACCTTC
TRBJ2-3 16 . TRBV30 TRBD2 CAWRTTGSREGDTQYF TGTGCCTGGAGAACAACTGGCAGCCGGGAGGGAGATACGCAGTATTTT
TRBJ1-1 14 . TRBV5-8 . CASSSARSFIEAFF TGTGCCAGCAGCTCGGCCCGTTCCTTCATTGAAGCTTTCTTT
TRBJ2-4 12 . TRBV15 . CATSRDGWIQYF TGTGCCACCAGCAGAGATGGTTGGATTCAGTACTTC
TRBJ2-5 13 . TRBV10-2 . CASTGGAPETQYF TGCGCCAGCACAGGGGGGGCCCCAGAGACCCAGTACTTC
TRBJ1-2 14 once TRBV6-5 . CASSYGQGYYGYTF TGTGCCAGCAGTTACGGGCAGGGTTACTATGGCTACACCTTC
TRBJ1-1 14 . TRBV19 . CASSHGGRGAEAFF TGTGCCAGTAGTCATGGGGGCCGTGGGGCTGAAGCTTTCTTT
TRBJ1-1 15 . TRBV19 TRBD1 CASRPGAGGYTEAFF TGTGCCAGTAGACCGGGCGCAGGGGGCTACACTGAAGCTTTCTTT